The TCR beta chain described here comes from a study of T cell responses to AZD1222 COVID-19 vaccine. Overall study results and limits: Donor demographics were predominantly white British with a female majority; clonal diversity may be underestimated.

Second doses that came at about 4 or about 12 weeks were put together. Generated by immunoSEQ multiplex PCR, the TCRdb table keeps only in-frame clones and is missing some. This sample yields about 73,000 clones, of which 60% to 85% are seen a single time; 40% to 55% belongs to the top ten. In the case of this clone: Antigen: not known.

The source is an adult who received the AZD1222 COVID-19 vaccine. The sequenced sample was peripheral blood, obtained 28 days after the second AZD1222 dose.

As DNA, the CDR3 is TGTGCCAGTATTGGGACCTACAATGAGCAGTTCTTC. The encoded protein is CASIGTYNEQFF. The rearrangement joins TRBV19 to TRBJ2-1; D is undetermined. V lost 7 bases, J lost 2 bases, and 6 bases lay in between. This CDR3 has 12 residues. Germline V CDR1 and CDR2: LNHDA, SQIVND (reference sequence).